This T cell receptor (beta chain) was recovered during a study of shared clonotypes between healthy human individuals. Study findings and constraints: Generation probabilities were higher for clonotypes shared across all four sorted-subset donors than for unshared ones.

About this clone: Its specificity is unknown.

The CDR3 contains 13 residues. Trimming shortened V by 2 bases and J by 4 bases, and 6 bases separated the two germline ends. The V gene's germline CDR1 is SGHTA and CDR2 FQGNSA. Using immunoSEQ multiplex PCR, the repertoire was profiled, and TCRdb retains in-frame clones only, with some absent. The sample has roughly 2 million clones, approximately 94% seen once. CD45RO-negative, CCR7-selected cells formed the naive CD8 fraction, which excluded terminally differentiated effector memory CD45RA+ cells. Sequencing used naive CD8+ T cells sorted from blood. The clonotype originates from a man aged 18 to 29 in good health. The chain links TRBV7-2 to TRBJ1-3; unclear D gene. DNA of the CDR3: TGTGCCAGCAGCTTATTGGCGGGAAACACCATATATTTT. Translation: CASSLLAGNTIYF.